This TCR beta chain stems from a study of blood T cell repertoires in COVID-19. Sequencing used immunoSEQ multiplex PCR; TCRdb keeps in-frame clones, though not all of them. The table has roughly 200,000 clones, 84% seen once. CDR3 size: 17 residues. Germline V gene lookup returns CDR1 SGHDT and CDR2 YYEEEE. The V and J ends lost 0 bases and 9 bases, in that order; junction bases with no gene match: 13. The V gene is TRBV5-6, the J gene TRBJ2-4, with 9 bases fitting TRBD2. This TCR was sampled from a human donor in a cohort sampled during active COVID-19. The sequencing input was peripheral blood. The CDR3 nucleotides are TGTGCCAGCAGCTTGGGACCTCCGCGGGGGGGCGCCGGCATTCAGTACTTC. Translation gives CASSLGPPRGGAGIQYF.